This T cell receptor (beta chain) appears in the sequencing data of a study of T cells expressing NK-cell markers. Synthesis of TCR beta cDNA relied on 5'RACE template switching carrying UMIs. TCRdb reprocessed the 5' RACE reads and stores each CDR3 protein as one record, lacking DNA. The sample holds 500,000 to 700,000 distinct CDR3 sequences. The sequencing sample was made of blood T cells: a sorted CD56 or NKG2C T cell subset, CD4+ or CD8+ T cells, or bulk PBMC T cells (not recorded which). The source is a man aged 18 to 30 in good health.

CDR3: CASRGSENSPLHF. The chain has TRBV5-1 and TRBJ1-6. The CDR3 has 13 residues. The V gene's germline CDR1 is SGHRS and CDR2 YFSETQ.